This T cell receptor beta chain came from a study of shared clonotypes between healthy human individuals. Study-wide findings and caveats: Genetic and exposure-history diversity was limited by the few donors. Compared with clonotypes that all four donors shared, non-shared clonotypes had lower generation probabilities.

This clone has only a few counts. Antigen unknown. An even split of each subset's genomic DNA across several immunoSEQ plates was performed. TCRdb's copy holds only in-frame clones and misses some; the assay was immunoSEQ multiplex PCR. There are roughly 590,000 clones in the sample; over 95% occur only once, and 0.085% to 0.11% lies in the top ten. The V gene's germline CDR1 is MNHEY and CDR2 SMNVEV (reference sequence). The CDR3 runs 13 residues. Between the trimmed V and J ends, which lost 8 bases and 0 bases, there was a span of 8 bases. Selected positively for CCR7 and CD45RO-negative, naive CD8 cells excluded terminally differentiated effector memory CD45RA+ cells. Recent vaccinations or acute infections were absent in the healthy HIV-negative adult donors.

The specimen sequenced was naive CD8+ T cells sorted from blood. The origin of this receptor is a woman aged 25 to 39 in good health. V usage is TRBV27 and J usage is TRBJ1-3, with D hard to call. The CDR3, as DNA: TGTGCCAGCTGGGCTCGCTCTGGAAACACCATATATTTT. It encodes CASWARSGNTIYF.